This T cell receptor beta chain derives from a study of T-cell reconstitution after alpha-beta-depleted transplantation in children (dated by TCRdb to about 2016). Concerning the study at large: Using TCR repertoire profiling, the study followed T-cell immune reconstitution in a quantitative way in children after TCRalphabeta/CD19-depleted allogeneic hematopoietic cell transplantation.

The method behind the library was PCR. The sequencer was an Illumina HiSeq 2500. TCR library preparation used molecular barcoding, with unique molecular identifiers applied to normalize quantification of the TCRbeta repertoire. TCRdb trimmed the raw reads at Q25, called clones with MiXCR and kept productive beta chains. A single entry per CDR3 protein holds the most common genes and DNA from its merged rows. This sample gives roughly 590,000 distinct CDR3 sequences in total; roughly 17% of them show up just once. The top ten clonotypes cover approximately 1% of the sample. CDR1 and CDR2, looked up from the germline V gene (reference sequence), are DFQATT and SNEGSKA. V is cut by 0 bases and J by 0 bases, and the space between the germline ends is 11 bases. Taken from cysteine to phenylalanine, the CDR3 has 15 residues. Here the CDR3 DNA is all that survives: 45 bases in frame from base 1. This clonotype appeared many times. The antigen it binds to is not known. No much larger clone is present one base from it, and per-base qualities are unavailable.

The sequence joins TRBV20-1 to TRBJ1-2, with the D gene not confidently named. The starting material was PBMCs from the stem cell graft donor, obtained from the stem cell graft. The receptor comes from a human donor who donated a stem cell graft to a child with acute myeloid leukemia. The bases are TGCAGTGCTAGAGATCACCGGGTGGCTAACTATGGCTACACCTTC. It translates as CSARDHRVANYGYTF.